These 14 T cell receptor beta chains originate from one sample sequenced in a study of blood T cell repertoires in COVID-19. Using immunoSEQ multiplex PCR, the repertoire was profiled, and TCRdb retains in-frame clones only, with some absent. The profile shows around 8,300 clones, 65% to 90% of them singletons. Sequences were obtained from peripheral blood. Source of these receptors: a human donor in a cohort sampled during active COVID-19.

The chain recombines TRBV5-6 with TRBJ2-7; D may be TRBD1 (6 bases). V was clipped by 4 bases and J by 2 bases, with 19 bases between them. This CDR3 region has 16 residues. Germline V gene sequence: CDR1 SGHDT, CDR2 YYEEEE. The CDR3: CASSPYRARLTYEQYF. CDR3 in DNA: TGTGCCAGCAGCCCATACAGGGCGAGACTCACCTACGAGCAGTACTTC.

J is TRBJ1-6 and V is TRBV7-2; 7 bases are a match to TRBD1. The CDR3 sequence is 12 residues long. V dropped 4 bases and J dropped 16; count of bases not matched to a gene: 7. Germline V gene data show CDR1 as SGHTA and CDR2 as FQGNSA. DNA of the CDR3: TGTGCCAGCAGCTATCCGGGACAGACACTCCACTTT. Its translation is CASSYPGQTLHF.

In its sample, this clone was seen once. V and J are TRBV27 and TRBJ2-7; D gene ambiguous. Trimming took off 2 bases at V and 3 bases at J, with 8 bases between the two ends. Germline values: CDR1 MNHEY, CDR2 SMNVEV (reference sequence). This CDR3 is built from 13 residues. CDR3 coding DNA: TGTGCCAGCAGTTTAGGTAGTGTCTACGAGCAGTACTTC. Its translation is CASSLGSVYEQYF.

The chain has TRBV5-4 and TRBJ1-1; 10 nucleotides line up with TRBD1. This CDR3 is 16 amino acids long. CDR1 and CDR2 from the germline V gene are SGHNT and YYREEE (reference sequence). The junction had 7 bases not matched to a gene; V was cut back by 1 base and J by 4 bases. This CDR3 reads CASSLPTGGGGTEAFF. The CDR3 DNA sequence: TGTGCCAGCAGCTTGCCGACAGGGGGCGGGGGCACTGAAGCTTTCTTT.

The chain combines TRBV28 with TRBJ2-7; 11 nucleotides agree with TRBD2. Looked up from germline, CDR1 is MDHEN and CDR2 is SYDVKM. The V segment lost 8 bases and the J segment 0 bases; nucleotides outside the gene matches: 6. This CDR3 comprises 15 residues. DNA of the CDR3: TGTGCCAGCTCTAGCGGGAGGCCAAGCTCCTACGAGCAGTACTTC. Amino acid sequence: CASSSGRPSSYEQYF.

This chain uses TRBV5-1 with TRBJ2-7; 8 nucleotides line up with TRBD2. From germline, CDR1 is SGHRS and CDR2 YFSETQ. Unmatched junction bases numbered 9, after V lost 4 bases and J lost 6 bases. CDR3 length: 14 residues. CDR3 region: CASSGGRSSGEQYF. The CDR3 coding sequence is TGCGCCAGCAGCGGCGGGAGGTCTTCTGGCGAGCAGTACTTC.

The rearrangement links TRBV6-2 or TRBV6-3 to TRBJ2-7; 11 positions agree with TRBD2. V lost 2 bases and J lost 2; bases outside the gene matches: 8. This CDR3 comprises 17 residues. Per the germline V gene, CDR1 is MNHEY and CDR2 is SVGEGT. DNA of the CDR3: TGTGCCAGCAGTTACCCCGTGACTAGCGGGACAGCCTACGAGCAGTACTTC. Residues: CASSYPVTSGTAYEQYF.

This rearrangement joins TRBV2 to TRBJ2-5; D is unclear. CDR3 length: 13 residues. From germline, CDR1 is SNHLY and CDR2 FYNNEI. V was cut by 6 bases and J by 2 bases, with 10 bases left in between. The CDR3: CASSNSRQETQYF. The DNA of the CDR3 is TGTGCCAGCAGCAACAGTAGACAAGAGACCCAGTACTTC.

This clone turned up a few times. The rearrangement uses TRBV6-5 and TRBJ2-7; TRBD2 agrees at 7 bases. Per the germline V gene, CDR1 is MNHEY and CDR2 is SVGAGI. The CDR3 consists of 15 residues. V trimming: 0 bases; J trimming: 0 bases; junction bases outside the gene matches: 2. In DNA, the CDR3 is TGTGCCAGCAGTTACTCCGCGGGAGCCTCCTACGAGCAGTACTTC. This gives the protein CASSYSAGASYEQYF.

The chain is built from TRBV7-8 and TRBJ2-1, with TRBD2 matching 10 bases. CDR1 is SGHVS, CDR2 FQNEAQ, per germline. The CDR3 is made up of 18 amino acids. The trim removed 8 bases at V and 4 bases at J, leaving 17 bases unmatched. The CDR3 region has the DNA TGTGCCAGCGTTCTGGGGGGAGGACTAGCGGTTACATACAATGAGCAGTTCTTC. It specifies CASVLGGGLAVTYNEQFF. The whole variable domain, filled in from reference TRBV7-8 and TRBJ2-1, reads GAGVSQSPRYKVAKRGQDVALRCDPISGHVSLFWYQQALGQGPEFLTYFQNEAQLDKSGLPSDRFFAERPEGSVSTLKIQRTQQEDSAVYLCASVLGGGLAVTYNEQFFGPGTRLTVL.

V and J are TRBV28 and TRBJ1-5; D remains ambiguous. The V gene lost 2 bases and the J gene lost 3 bases, with 11 bases spanning the gap. In germline, CDR1 is MDHEN, CDR2 SYDVKM. The CDR3 spans 15 residues. CDR3 in amino acids: CASSLLGLINQPQHF. As DNA, the CDR3 is TGTGCCAGCAGTTTACTTGGACTGATCAATCAGCCCCAGCATTTT.

This chain connects TRBV28 to TRBJ1-2; no reliable D call. V lost 3 bases and J lost 1, with 6 bases in between. The CDR3 has 13 amino acids. CDR1 is MDHEN, CDR2 SYDVKM, per germline. Here the CDR3 reads CASSFNINYGYTF. The CDR3, as DNA: TGTGCCAGCAGTTTTAATATTAACTATGGCTACACCTTC.

The V gene is TRBV5-1, the J gene TRBJ1-1; 10 bases fit TRBD1. With 4 bases clipped from V and 0 bases from J, the junction kept 3 bases outside the gene matches. This CDR3 region has 15 residues. Germline V gives CDR1 SGHRS, CDR2 YFSETQ. Here the CDR3 DNA reads TGCGCCAGCAGCCCCGGGACAGGGGTGAACACTGAAGCTTTCTTT. The encoded protein is CASSPGTGVNTEAFF.

The V and J genes are TRBV9 and TRBJ1-1; 7 bases are shared with TRBD1. The trim removed 3 bases at V and 8 bases at J, leaving 4 bases unmatched. The CDR3 runs to 12 residues. In germline, CDR1 is SGDLS, CDR2 YYNGEE. The CDR3 DNA is TGTGCCAGCAGCGGACAGGGCCCCGAAGCTTTCTTT. It is translated as CASSGQGPEAFF.